This entry lists 21 T cell receptor beta chains sequenced from one sample in a study of blood T cell repertoires in COVID-19. Clones were sequenced by immunoSEQ multiplex PCR, and TCRdb holds only the in-frame ones, with some missing. The sample has over 70,000 clones; 75% to 80% are singletons. Specimen: peripheral blood. These receptors were collected from a man between 65 and 79 years old with COVID-19, enrolled during active disease.

The V call is TRBV7-2, the J call TRBJ2-5; 10 bases align to TRBD2. The length of the CDR3 is 18 residues. Trimming removed 1 base from V and 1 base from J; junction bases left unmatched: 9. CDR1 SGHTA and CDR2 FQGNSA come from the germline V gene. CDR3 DNA sequence: TGTGCCAGCAGCTTAGGGTGGCTGCTAGCGGGGGCCCAAGAGACCCAGTACTTC. Translation gives CASSLGWLLAGAQETQYF.

This rearrangement joins TRBV4-1 to TRBJ2-2; D is unclear. The ends were cut back, 1 base at V and 3 bases at J, with 6 bases in the middle. The germline gives CDR1 MGHRA, CDR2 YSYEKL. The CDR3 runs 14 residues. CDR3 DNA sequence: TGCGCCAGCAGCCAAGCTATGGACACCGGGGAGCTGTTTTTT. The encoded protein is CASSQAMDTGELFF.

CDR3 loop: CASSLMGTSGHGYTF. DNA for the CDR3: TGTGCCAGCAGTTTAATGGGCACTTCTGGGCATGGCTACACCTTC. The chain joins TRBV28 to TRBJ1-2; D is ambiguous. The CDR3 totals 15 residues. CDR1 and CDR2 (germline): MDHEN, SYDVKM. The V end lost 2 bases, the J end lost 6 bases, and 16 bases lay between the germline ends.

This clone was recorded only once. The V gene is TRBV5-1, the J gene TRBJ1-1; TRBD1 might be the D (6 bases). Germline loops: CDR1 SGHRS, CDR2 YFSETQ. With 0 bases removed from V and 0 bases from J, the gap between germline ends came to 6 bases. The CDR3 runs to 14 residues. The CDR3 loop reads CASSLDRVNTEAFF. CDR3 DNA: TGCGCCAGCAGCTTGGACAGGGTGAACACTGAAGCTTTCTTT.

This chain joins TRBV7-2 and TRBJ1-5; 7 nucleotides match TRBD1. The CDR3 contains 16 residues. Losses at the gene ends were 1 base for V and 2 bases for J; bases not matched to a gene: 5. The V gene's germline CDR1 is SGHTA and CDR2 FQGNSA. The CDR3 loop is CASSLVRGGGNQPQHF. In DNA, the CDR3 is TGTGCCAGCAGCTTAGTACGAGGGGGCGGCAATCAGCCCCAGCATTTT.

Details on this clone: One junction end disagrees with the germline gene, perhaps due to a read error. This chain joins TRBV2 and TRBJ2-7; D unresolved. The germline V gene encodes CDR1 SNHLY and CDR2 FYNNEI. The CDR3 is 14 amino acids. In nucleotides, the CDR3 is TGTGCAAGCAGCCCCTATCACCTAGATCGGGAGCAGTACTTC. It yields the protein CASSPYHLDREQYF.

The chain combines TRBV6-2 or TRBV6-3 with TRBJ2-7, with a possible D match to TRBD2 (6 bases). CDR3 length: 14 amino acids. Germline loops: CDR1 MNHEY, CDR2 SVGEGT. Trimming left V 5 bases short and J 2 bases short, with 13 bases between. The DNA of the CDR3 is TGTGCCAGCAGTCAGCGGGTCCTACCCTACGAGCAGTACTTC. This sequence encodes CASSQRVLPYEQYF.

The chain combines TRBV13 with TRBJ1-5, with D unresolved. The V gene lost 5 bases and the J gene lost 2 bases, with 7 bases spanning the gap. The CDR3 has 13 amino acids. The germline V gene has CDR1 PRHDT and CDR2 FYEKMQ (reference sequence). CDR3 coding DNA: TGTGCCAGCAGCGCCACTCGCAATCAGCCCCAGCATTTT. It translates to CASSATRNQPQHF.

This clone appeared a single time. The chain combines TRBV6-6 with TRBJ1-2; D is unclear. Per germline, CDR1 MNHNY and CDR2 SVGAGI (reference sequence). The V gene lost 11 bases and the J gene lost 1 base, with 8 bases spanning the gap. This CDR3 has 11 amino acids. For the CDR3, the DNA is TGTGCCGGAGGAGTTAACTATGGCTACACCTTC. Translated: CAGGVNYGYTF.

The chain carries TRBV2 and TRBJ1-4; weak D call: TRBD1 (5 bases). Germline V gene lookup returns CDR1 SNHLY and CDR2 FYNNEI. The CDR3 is 13 amino acids. V was trimmed by 5 bases and J by 7 bases, leaving 11 bases between them. Written as DNA, the CDR3 is TGTGCCAGCAGTCCCCAGGGAGGTGAAAAACTGTTTTTT. Protein product: CASSPQGGEKLFF.

The chain couples TRBV19 to TRBJ2-3, with 7 bases identical to TRBD1. From germline, CDR1 is LNHDA and CDR2 SQIVND (reference sequence). This CDR3 region has 19 residues. Unmatched junction bases numbered 21, after V lost 6 bases and J lost 3 bases. CDR3 bases: TGTGCCAGTAGCTCACTCACAATACGACAGGGCGAACGAACAGATACGCAGTATTTT. It translates to CASSSLTIRQGERTDTQYF.

V is TRBV21-1 and J is TRBJ2-1; the table's TRBD1 call for D was not verified on the DNA. TRBV21-1 is shown as a pseudogene. CDR3 size: 13 residues. For the CDR3, the DNA is TGTGCCAGCAGTGGGACAGATTACAATGAGCAGTTCTTC. Its translation is CASSGTDYNEQFF.

This chain uses TRBV28 with TRBJ2-3; TRBD2 matches 14 bases. The junction had 2 bases not matched to a gene; V was cut back by 3 bases and J by 3 bases. The CDR3 totals 16 residues. CDR1 and CDR2 from the germline V gene are MDHEN and SYDVKM. CDR3 sequence (DNA): TGTGCCAGCAGTTTGGGACTAGCGGGAGAAACAGATACGCAGTATTTT. Its translation: CASSLGLAGETDTQYF. The full variable domain, in which reference TRBV28 and TRBJ2-3 provide the parts outside the CDR3, is DVKVTQSSRYLVKRTGEKVFLECVQDMDHENMFWYRQDPGLGLRLIYFSYDVKMKEKGDIPEGYSVSREKKERFSLILESASTNQTSMYLCASSLGLAGETDTQYFGPGTRLTVL.

This clone has more than one count but fewer than ten. The chain uses TRBV14 and TRBJ2-3, with D tentatively TRBD1 (5 bases). The CDR3 runs 15 residues. Per the germline V gene, CDR1 is SGHDN and CDR2 is FVKESK. Trimming cost V 1 base and J 2 bases, with 10 bases left between them. The CDR3: CASSQGGATTDTQYF. The CDR3, as DNA: TGTGCCAGCAGCCAAGGTGGGGCAACCACAGATACGCAGTATTTT.

The gene calls are TRBV6-2 or TRBV6-3 and TRBJ1-6; D gene uncertain. Germline CDR1 MNHEY, CDR2 SVGEGT. This CDR3 comprises 14 residues. The V end was cut by 1 base, the J end by 10 bases, with 11 bases between. The CDR3 DNA sequence: TGTGCCAGCAGTTACTACAGAGTACGATCACCCCTCCACTTT. Protein sequence: CASSYYRVRSPLHF.

This chain uses TRBV11-1 with TRBJ1-1, with a possible D match to TRBD1 (5 bases). V was clipped by 6 bases and J by 4 bases, with 18 bases between them. Looked up from germline, CDR1 is SGHAT and CDR2 is FQDESV (reference sequence). This CDR3 has 15 residues. CDR3 coding DNA: TGTGCCAGCAGGGGGCAAAAATGGCTCGCCACTGAAGCTTTCTTT. Translating it yields CASRGQKWLATEAFF. Full variable domain (missing parts from reference TRBV11-1 and TRBJ1-1): EAEVAQSPRYKITEKSQAVAFWCDPISGHATLYWYRQILGQGPELLVQFQDESVVDDSQLPKDRFSAERLKGVDSTLKIQPAELGDSAMYLCASRGQKWLATEAFFGQGTRLTVV.

The rearrangement joins TRBV3-1 (or the pseudogene TRBV3-2) to TRBJ2-1; D is uncertain. The CDR3 extends over 15 amino acids. Trimming took off 0 bases at V and 0 bases at J, with 6 bases between the two ends. Germline V gives CDR1 LGHDT, CDR2 YNNKEL (reference sequence). Here the CDR3 DNA reads TGTGCCAGCAGCCAAGATAGTGGCTCCTACAATGAGCAGTTCTTC. It encodes CASSQDSGSYNEQFF.

The V gene is TRBV28, the J gene TRBJ1-2, with 9 bases that match TRBD1. After removal of 5 bases from V and 5 bases from J, the junction contained 12 bases not matched to a gene. Looked up from germline, CDR1 is MDHEN and CDR2 is SYDVKM. This CDR3 has 16 residues. The CDR3 sequence is CASSPRQGVGVYGYTF. In DNA form, the CDR3 reads TGTGCCAGCAGTCCGAGACAGGGGGTTGGGGTTTATGGCTACACCTTC.

The J gene is TRBJ2-7, the V gene TRBV13; 10 nucleotides match TRBD1. The length of the CDR3 is 15 residues. V shed 0 bases, J shed 3 bases, and the junction held 2 bases outside the gene matches. CDR1 is PRHDT and CDR2 is FYEKMQ in the germline V gene (reference sequence). In DNA, the CDR3 is TGTGCCAGCAGCTTAGGGACAGGGGGCTTCTACGAGCAGTACTTC. Translation: CASSLGTGGFYEQYF.

The genes are TRBV6-2 or TRBV6-3 and TRBJ2-5; the match to TRBD2 covers 10 bases. The CDR3 contains 16 residues. V was pared by 6 bases and J by 6 bases, with 13 bases of the junction left unmatched. The germline gives CDR1 MNHEY, CDR2 SVGEGT. CDR3 amino acids: CASSSLAGEAWKTQYF. The DNA of the CDR3 is TGTGCCAGCAGCTCTCTAGCGGGGGAGGCATGGAAGACCCAGTACTTC.

The V call is TRBV19, the J call TRBJ2-5, with 10 bases identical to TRBD2. This CDR3 contains 15 residues. V shed 3 bases, J shed 5 bases, and the junction held 6 bases outside the gene matches. The germline V gene encodes CDR1 LNHDA and CDR2 SQIVND (reference sequence). CDR3 coding DNA: TGTGCCAGTAGTATTACTAGCGGGATAGATGAGACCCAGTACTTC. As protein: CASSITSGIDETQYF.